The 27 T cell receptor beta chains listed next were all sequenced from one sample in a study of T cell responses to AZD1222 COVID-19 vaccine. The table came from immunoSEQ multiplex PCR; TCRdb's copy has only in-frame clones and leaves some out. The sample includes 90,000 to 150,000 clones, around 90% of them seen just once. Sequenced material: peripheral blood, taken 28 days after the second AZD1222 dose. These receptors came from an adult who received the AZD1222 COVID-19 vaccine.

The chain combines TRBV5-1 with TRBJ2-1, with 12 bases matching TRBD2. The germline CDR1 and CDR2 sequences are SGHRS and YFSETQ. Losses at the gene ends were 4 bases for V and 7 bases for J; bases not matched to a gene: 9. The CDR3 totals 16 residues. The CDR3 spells CASSSGTSGYINEQFF. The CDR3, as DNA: TGCGCCAGCAGCAGTGGGACTAGCGGGTATATTAATGAGCAGTTCTTC.

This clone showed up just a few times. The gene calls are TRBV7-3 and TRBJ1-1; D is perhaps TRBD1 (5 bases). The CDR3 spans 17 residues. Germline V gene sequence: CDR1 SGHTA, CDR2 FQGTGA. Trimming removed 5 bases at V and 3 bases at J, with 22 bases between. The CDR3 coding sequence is TGTGCCAGCAGCCCAACCCCCATCGCACGAGGGGACACTGAAGCTTTCTTT. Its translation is CASSPTPIARGDTEAFF.

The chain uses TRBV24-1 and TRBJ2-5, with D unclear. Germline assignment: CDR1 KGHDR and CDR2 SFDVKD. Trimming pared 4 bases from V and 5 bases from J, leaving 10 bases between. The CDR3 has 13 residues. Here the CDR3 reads CATSEPDAETQYF. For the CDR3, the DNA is TGTGCCACCAGTGAGCCAGACGCGGAGACCCAGTACTTC.

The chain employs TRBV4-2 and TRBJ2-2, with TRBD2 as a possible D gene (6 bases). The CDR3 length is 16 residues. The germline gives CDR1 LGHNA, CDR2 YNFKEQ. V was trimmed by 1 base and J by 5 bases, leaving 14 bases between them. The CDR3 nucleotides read TGTGCCAGCAGCCAAGGCGGGGCCAGAGGGACCGGGGAGCTGTTTTTT. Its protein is CASSQGGARGTGELFF.

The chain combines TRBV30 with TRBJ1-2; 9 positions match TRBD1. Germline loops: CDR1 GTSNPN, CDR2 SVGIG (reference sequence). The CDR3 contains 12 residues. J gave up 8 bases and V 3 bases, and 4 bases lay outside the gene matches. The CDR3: CAWRGQGGGYTF. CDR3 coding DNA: TGTGCCTGGAGGGGACAGGGTGGGGGCTACACCTTC.

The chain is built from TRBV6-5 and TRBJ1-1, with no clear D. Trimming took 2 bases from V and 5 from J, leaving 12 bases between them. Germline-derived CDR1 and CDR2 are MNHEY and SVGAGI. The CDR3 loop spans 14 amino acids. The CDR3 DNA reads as TGTGCCAGCAGTTACGATGACGGAGGGACTGAAGCTTTCTTT. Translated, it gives CASSYDDGGTEAFF.

CDR3 in amino acids: CASSGTGHTEAFF. The CDR3 DNA follows: TGTGCCAGCAGCGGCACAGGTCACACTGAAGCTTTCTTT. This chain links TRBV9 with TRBJ1-1; possible D gene TRBD1, 5 bases. This CDR3 region has 13 residues. In germline, CDR1 is SGDLS, CDR2 YYNGEE. The V and J ends lost 3 bases and 3 bases respectively, with 9 bases between them.

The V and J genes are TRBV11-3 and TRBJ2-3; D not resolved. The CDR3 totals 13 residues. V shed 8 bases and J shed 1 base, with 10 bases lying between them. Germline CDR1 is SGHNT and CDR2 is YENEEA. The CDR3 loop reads CASSVDRTDTQYF. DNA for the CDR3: TGTGCCAGCTCCGTGGACCGCACAGATACGCAGTATTTT.

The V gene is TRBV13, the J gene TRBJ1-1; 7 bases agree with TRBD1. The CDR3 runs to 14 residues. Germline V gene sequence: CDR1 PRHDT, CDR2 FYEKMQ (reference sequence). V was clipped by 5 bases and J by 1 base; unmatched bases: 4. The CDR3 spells CASSDRDRNTEAFF. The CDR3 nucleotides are TGTGCCAGCAGCGACCGGGACAGGAACACTGAAGCTTTCTTT.

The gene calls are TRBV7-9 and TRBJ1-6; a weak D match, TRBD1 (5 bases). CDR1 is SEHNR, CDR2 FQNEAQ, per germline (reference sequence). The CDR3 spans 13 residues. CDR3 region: CAMGPENNSPLHF. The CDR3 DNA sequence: TGTGCAATGGGGCCTGAAAATAATTCACCCCTCCACTTT.

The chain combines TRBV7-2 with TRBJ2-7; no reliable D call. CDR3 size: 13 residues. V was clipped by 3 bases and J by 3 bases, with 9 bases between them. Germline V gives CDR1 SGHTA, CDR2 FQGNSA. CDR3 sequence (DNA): TGTGCCAGCAGCTTTAGGTCAAGCTACGAGCAGTACTTC. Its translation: CASSFRSSYEQYF.

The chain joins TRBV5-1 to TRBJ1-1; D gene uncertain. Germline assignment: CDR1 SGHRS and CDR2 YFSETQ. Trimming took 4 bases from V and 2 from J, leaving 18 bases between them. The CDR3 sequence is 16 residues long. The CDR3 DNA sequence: TGCGCCAGCAGCCGCCTCAGGAGTGGGGTTAACACTGAAGCTTTCTTT. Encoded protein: CASSRLRSGVNTEAFF.

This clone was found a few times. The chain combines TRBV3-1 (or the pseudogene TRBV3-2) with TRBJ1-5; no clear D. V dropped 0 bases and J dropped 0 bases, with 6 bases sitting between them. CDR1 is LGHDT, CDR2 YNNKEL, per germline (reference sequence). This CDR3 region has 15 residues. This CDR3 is CASSQDHSSNQPQHF. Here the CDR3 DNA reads TGTGCCAGCAGCCAAGATCACAGTAGCAATCAGCCCCAGCATTTT.

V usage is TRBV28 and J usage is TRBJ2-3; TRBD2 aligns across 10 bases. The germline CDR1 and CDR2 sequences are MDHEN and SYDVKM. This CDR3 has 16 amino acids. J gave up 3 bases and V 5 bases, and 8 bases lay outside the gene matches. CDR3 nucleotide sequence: TGTGCCAGCAGTCCATCGACTAGCGGGTTTACAGATACGCAGTATTTT. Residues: CASSPSTSGFTDTQYF.

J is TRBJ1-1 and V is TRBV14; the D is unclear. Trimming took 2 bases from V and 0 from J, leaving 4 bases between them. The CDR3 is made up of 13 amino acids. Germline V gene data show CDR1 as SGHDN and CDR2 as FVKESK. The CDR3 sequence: CASSQWVNTEAFF. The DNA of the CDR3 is TGTGCCAGCAGCCAATGGGTGAACACTGAAGCTTTCTTT.

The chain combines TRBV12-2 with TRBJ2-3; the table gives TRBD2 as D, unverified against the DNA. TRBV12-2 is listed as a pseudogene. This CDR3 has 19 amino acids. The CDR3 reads CASRLAGFGKREVRDTQYF. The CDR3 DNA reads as TGTGCAAGTCGCTTAGCGGGATTCGGGAAGCGGGAGGTCAGGGATACGCAGTATTTT.

CDR3 DNA: TGTGCCAGCAGGTCACAGTCTCCGGTGAACACTGAAGCTTTCTTT. Protein product: CASRSQSPVNTEAFF. The rearrangement links TRBV7-3 to TRBJ1-1, with D uncertain. This CDR3 is 15 amino acids long. V was cut by 6 bases and J by 0 bases, with 14 bases left in between. Germline assignment: CDR1 SGHTA and CDR2 FQGTGA.

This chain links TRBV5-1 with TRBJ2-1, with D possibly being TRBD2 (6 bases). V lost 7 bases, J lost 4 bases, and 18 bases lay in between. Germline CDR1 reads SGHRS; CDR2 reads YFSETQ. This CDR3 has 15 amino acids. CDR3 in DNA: TGCGCCAGCTTCCCCGGGGGATCGGCTTACAATGAGCAGTTCTTC. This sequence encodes CASFPGGSAYNEQFF.

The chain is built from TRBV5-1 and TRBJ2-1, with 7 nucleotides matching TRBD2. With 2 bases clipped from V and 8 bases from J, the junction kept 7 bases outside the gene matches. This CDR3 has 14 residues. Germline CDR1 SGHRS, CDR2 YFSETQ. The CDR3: CASSLLLARDEQFF. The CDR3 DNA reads TGCGCCAGCAGCTTATTACTAGCGCGGGATGAGCAGTTCTTC.

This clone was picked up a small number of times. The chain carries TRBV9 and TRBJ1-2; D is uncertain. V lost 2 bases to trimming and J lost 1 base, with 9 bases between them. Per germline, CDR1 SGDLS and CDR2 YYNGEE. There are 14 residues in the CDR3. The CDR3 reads CASSVGLRNYGYTF. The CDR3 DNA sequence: TGTGCCAGCAGCGTGGGTCTACGTAACTATGGCTACACCTTC.

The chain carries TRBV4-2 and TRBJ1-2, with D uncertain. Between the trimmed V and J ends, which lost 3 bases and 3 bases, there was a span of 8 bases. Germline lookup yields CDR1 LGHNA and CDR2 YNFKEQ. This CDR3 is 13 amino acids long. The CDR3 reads CASSHGQYYGYTF. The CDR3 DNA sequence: TGTGCCAGCAGCCATGGGCAGTACTATGGCTACACCTTC.

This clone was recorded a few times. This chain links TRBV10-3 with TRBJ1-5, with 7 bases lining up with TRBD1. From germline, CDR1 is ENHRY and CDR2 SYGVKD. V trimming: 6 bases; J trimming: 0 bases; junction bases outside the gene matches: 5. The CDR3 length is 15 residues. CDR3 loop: CAISRDSNSNQPQHF. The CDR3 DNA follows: TGTGCCATCAGCCGGGACAGCAATAGCAATCAGCCCCAGCATTTT.

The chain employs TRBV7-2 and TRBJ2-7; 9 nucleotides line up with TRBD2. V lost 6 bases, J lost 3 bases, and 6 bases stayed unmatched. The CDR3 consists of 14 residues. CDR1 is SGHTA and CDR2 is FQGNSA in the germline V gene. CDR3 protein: CASSSSGNDYEQYF. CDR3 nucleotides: TGTGCCAGCAGTTCTAGCGGGAATGACTACGAGCAGTACTTC.

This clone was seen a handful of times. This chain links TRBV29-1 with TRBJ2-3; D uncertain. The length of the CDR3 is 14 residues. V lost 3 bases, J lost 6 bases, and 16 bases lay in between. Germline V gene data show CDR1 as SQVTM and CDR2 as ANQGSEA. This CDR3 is CSVDRPAMEDTQYF. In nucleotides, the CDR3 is TGCAGCGTTGATCGACCAGCGATGGAGGATACGCAGTATTTT.

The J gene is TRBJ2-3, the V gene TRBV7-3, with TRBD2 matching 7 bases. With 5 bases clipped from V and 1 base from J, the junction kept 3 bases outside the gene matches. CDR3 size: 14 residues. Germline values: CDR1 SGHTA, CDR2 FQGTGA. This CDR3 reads CASSPTSGTDTQYF. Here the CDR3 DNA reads TGTGCCAGCAGCCCAACTAGCGGCACAGATACGCAGTATTTT.

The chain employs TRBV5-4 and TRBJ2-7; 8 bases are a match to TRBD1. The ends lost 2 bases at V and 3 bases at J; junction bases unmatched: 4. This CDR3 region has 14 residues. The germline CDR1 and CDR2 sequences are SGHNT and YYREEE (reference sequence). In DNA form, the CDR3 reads TGTGCCAGCAGCTTTACAGGGGGTAACTACGAGCAGTACTTC. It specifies CASSFTGGNYEQYF.

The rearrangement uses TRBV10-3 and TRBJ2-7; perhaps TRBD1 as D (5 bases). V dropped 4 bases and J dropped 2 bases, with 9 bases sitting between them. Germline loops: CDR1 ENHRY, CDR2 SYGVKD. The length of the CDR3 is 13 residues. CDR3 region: CAISGKGTYEQYF. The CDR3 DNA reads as TGTGCCATCAGTGGAAAGGGGACCTACGAGCAGTACTTC.